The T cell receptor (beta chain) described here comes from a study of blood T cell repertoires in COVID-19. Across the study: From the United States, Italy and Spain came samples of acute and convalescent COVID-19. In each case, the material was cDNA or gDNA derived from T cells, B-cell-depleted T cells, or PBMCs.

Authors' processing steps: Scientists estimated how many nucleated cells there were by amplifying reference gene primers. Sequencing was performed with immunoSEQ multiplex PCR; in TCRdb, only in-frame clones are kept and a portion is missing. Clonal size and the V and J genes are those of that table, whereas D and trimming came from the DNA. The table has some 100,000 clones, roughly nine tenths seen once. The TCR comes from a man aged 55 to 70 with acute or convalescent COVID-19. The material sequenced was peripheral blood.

The CDR3 sequence: CASSPSGSSYNEQFF. The DNA for the CDR3 is TGTGCCAGCAGCCCCAGCGGGAGCTCCTACAATGAGCAGTTCTTC. The chain joins TRBV7-3 to TRBJ2-1; 8 nucleotides align to TRBD2. Germline loops: CDR1 SGHTA, CDR2 FQGTGA. With V trimmed by 5 bases and J by 0 bases, 3 bases remained unmatched. The CDR3 contains 15 residues.